This T cell receptor beta chain originates from a study of T cell responses to AZD1222 COVID-19 vaccine. This CDR3 has 14 amino acids. Trimming stripped 2 bases from V and 2 bases from J, with 8 bases between. Looked up from germline, CDR1 is SGDLS and CDR2 is YYNGEE. In its sample, this clone is medium-sized (0.01 to 0.1%). Produced via immunoSEQ multiplex PCR; TCRdb's table is partial and in-frame only. The table has 120,000 or so clones, approximately 92% seen once. This chain uses TRBV9 with TRBJ1-3, with D maybe TRBD1 (5 bases). Here the sequenced sample was peripheral blood, taken on day 0 of AZD1222 vaccination. The source is an adult in good health. Here the CDR3 DNA reads TGTGCCAGCAGCGTGACAGATGCTGGAAACACCATATATTTT. Translation gives CASSVTDAGNTIYF.